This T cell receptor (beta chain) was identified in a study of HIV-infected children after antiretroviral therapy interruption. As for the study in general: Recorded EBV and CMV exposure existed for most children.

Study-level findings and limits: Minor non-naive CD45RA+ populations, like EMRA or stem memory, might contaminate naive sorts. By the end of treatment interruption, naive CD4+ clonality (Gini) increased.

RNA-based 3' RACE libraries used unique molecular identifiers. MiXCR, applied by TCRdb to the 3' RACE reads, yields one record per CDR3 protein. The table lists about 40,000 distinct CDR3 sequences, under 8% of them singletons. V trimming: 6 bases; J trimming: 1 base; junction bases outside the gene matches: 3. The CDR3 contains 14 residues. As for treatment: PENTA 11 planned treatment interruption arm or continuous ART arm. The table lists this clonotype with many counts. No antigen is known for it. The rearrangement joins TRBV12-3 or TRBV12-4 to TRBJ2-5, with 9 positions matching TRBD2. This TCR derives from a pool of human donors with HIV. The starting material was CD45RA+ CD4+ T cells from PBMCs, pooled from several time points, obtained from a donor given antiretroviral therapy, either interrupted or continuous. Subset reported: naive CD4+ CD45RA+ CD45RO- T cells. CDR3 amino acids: CASSRTSVQETQYF. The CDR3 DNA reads TGTGCCAGCAGCCGGACTAGCGTCCAAGAGACCCAGTACTTC.